Below, 30 T cell receptor beta chains from the same sample are listed, as sequenced in a study of T cell responses to AZD1222 COVID-19 vaccine. Sequencing was performed with immunoSEQ multiplex PCR; in TCRdb, only in-frame clones are kept and a portion is missing. The sample has some 90,000 clones, approximately 90% seen once. The sequences come from peripheral blood, collected on day 0 of AZD1222 vaccination. The receptors here all came from an adult in good health.

CDR3 protein: CASSFTGGYGYTF. For the CDR3, the DNA is TGCGCCAGCAGCTTCACAGGGGGTTATGGCTACACCTTC. The rearrangement joins TRBV5-1 to TRBJ1-2; 8 bases agree with TRBD1. Per germline, CDR1 SGHRS and CDR2 YFSETQ. V was clipped by 2 bases and J by 5 bases; unmatched bases: 2. The CDR3 covers 13 residues.

The chain combines TRBV7-3 with TRBJ2-3; D unclear. The germline CDR1 and CDR2 sequences are SGHTA and FQGTGA. The CDR3 is 14 amino acids. Trimming removed 0 bases from V and 4 bases from J, with 8 bases in between. The CDR3 DNA is TGTGCCAGCAGCTTAACAGGGCTCCCAGATACGCAGTATTTT. It yields the protein CASSLTGLPDTQYF.

The V gene is TRBV18, the J gene TRBJ2-5; 12 bases are a match to TRBD2. The CDR3 has 17 residues. With V trimmed by 5 bases and J by 2 bases, 9 bases remained unmatched. The germline V gene has CDR1 KGHSH and CDR2 LQKENI. The chain's CDR3 is CASSLTSGRVGQETQYF. The CDR3 nucleotides are TGTGCCAGCTCATTGACTAGCGGGAGAGTGGGGCAAGAGACCCAGTACTTC. Full variable domain (outside the CDR3, taken from reference TRBV18 and TRBJ2-5): NAGVMQNPRHLVRRRGQEARLRCSPMKGHSHVYWYRQLPEEGLKFMVYLQKENIIDESGMPKERFSAEFPKEGPSILRIQQVVRGDSAAYFCASSLTSGRVGQETQYFGPGTRLLVL.

V and J are TRBV28 and TRBJ1-5; the D gene is possibly TRBD1 (6 bases). CDR1 is MDHEN and CDR2 is SYDVKM in the germline V gene. V was shortened by 6 bases and J by 9 bases, with 18 bases between the two germline ends. The CDR3 runs to 14 residues. The CDR3 DNA reads TGTGCCAGCAGCACAATGGACAGCCTAGGGCCCCAGCATTTT. Translated, it gives CASSTMDSLGPQHF.

V usage is TRBV24-1 and J usage is TRBJ2-3; 10 bases are shared with TRBD2. This CDR3 region has 16 residues. The V gene's germline CDR1 is KGHDR and CDR2 SFDVKD. V shed 3 bases, J shed 8 bases, and the junction held 10 bases outside the gene matches. As DNA, the CDR3 is TGTGCCACCAGTGATACCCAGCGGGAGGGCCAGGTTACGCAGTATTTT. This gives the protein CATSDTQREGQVTQYF.

The rearrangement joins TRBV21-1 to TRBJ2-7; the table's D call, TRBD1, was not checked against the DNA. TRBV21-1 is described as a pseudogene. CDR3 length: 16 residues. In DNA form, the CDR3 reads TGTGCCAGCAGCAGATACCCAGGGCTTAGCTCCTACGAGCAGTACTTC. Amino acid sequence: CASSRYPGLSSYEQYF.

This clone has just a few counts. The DNA for the CDR3 is TGTGCCAGCAGCCGCCGGGACCCGGGGCTGAGCGGCTACACCTTC. Its protein is CASSRRDPGLSGYTF. The gene calls are TRBV7-2 and TRBJ1-2; tentatively, D is TRBD1 (5 bases). The germline V and J ends were trimmed by 5 bases and 8 bases, with 21 bases remaining between them. This CDR3 is built from 15 residues. Germline V gene data show CDR1 as SGHTA and CDR2 as FQGNSA.

The chain has TRBV15 and TRBJ1-3; possible D gene TRBD1, 5 bases. The V gene lost 5 bases and the J gene lost 5 bases, with 13 bases spanning the gap. Germline V gene data show CDR1 as LNHNV and CDR2 as YYDKDF (reference sequence). The CDR3 extends over 14 amino acids. This CDR3 is CATSRTGVRNTIYF. The DNA for the CDR3 is TGTGCCACCAGCCGTACAGGAGTCCGAAACACCATATATTTT.

This clone was counted a single time. The CDR3: CASSEGAGGYGNQPQHF. The CDR3, as DNA: TGTGCCAGCAGTGAAGGGGCAGGGGGCTATGGTAATCAGCCCCAGCATTTT. This sequence joins TRBV25-1 and TRBJ1-5, with TRBD1 matching over 8 bases. CDR1 and CDR2 from the germline V gene are MGHDK and SYGVNS. V dropped 2 bases and J dropped 4; count of bases not matched to a gene: 10. The CDR3 contains 17 residues.

A single count supports this clone. The chain employs TRBV18 and TRBJ2-5, with D maybe TRBD1 (5 bases). The CDR3 sequence is 13 residues long. Germline V lookup: CDR1 KGHSH, CDR2 LQKENI. V was pared by 3 bases and J by 3 bases, with 8 bases between. CDR3 residues: CASSPTDKETQYF. The CDR3 DNA reads as TGTGCCAGCTCACCGACAGATAAAGAGACCCAGTACTTC.

V usage is TRBV7-9 and J usage is TRBJ2-1; D gene ambiguous. The CDR3 extends over 15 amino acids. Germline values: CDR1 SEHNR, CDR2 FQNEAQ (reference sequence). The V end lost 0 bases, the J end lost 0 bases, and 6 bases lay between the germline ends. The CDR3 DNA reads as TGTGCCAGCAGCTTAGCTCTTATCTCCTACAATGAGCAGTTCTTC. It encodes CASSLALISYNEQFF.

V gene TRBV5-4 combines with J gene TRBJ1-6, with 9 positions matching TRBD1. CDR3 size: 15 residues. Trimming took 6 bases from V and 7 from J; bases not matched to a gene: 8. Per germline, CDR1 SGHNT and CDR2 YYREEE (reference sequence). The CDR3 protein is CASTIRQGENSPLHF. DNA of the CDR3: TGTGCCAGCACCATCAGACAGGGGGAAAATTCACCCCTCCACTTT.

The chain is built from TRBV18 and TRBJ1-1, with a possible D match to TRBD1 (5 bases). CDR1 is KGHSH, CDR2 LQKENI, per germline. This CDR3 contains 13 residues. V was pared by 6 bases and J by 3 bases, with 11 bases between. The CDR3 sequence: CASSQGVHTEAFF. For the CDR3, the DNA is TGTGCCAGCTCTCAAGGGGTTCACACTGAAGCTTTCTTT.

Remarks on this clone: The missing conserved phenylalanine or tryptophan at the end of this CDR3 makes a read error likely. It is unclear where the CDR3 begins or ends on the DNA, so no DNA is shown, and the CDR3 is as TCRdb lists it. The chain's CDR3 is CASTWGKASGSP. The chain uses TRBV21-1 and TRBJ2-7; no check of the table's D call, TRBD2, against the DNA was made. TRBV21-1 is a listed pseudogene. The CDR3 extends over 12 residues, inclusive of both ends.

V and J are TRBV29-1 and TRBJ2-6; 10 positions agree with TRBD1. The V gene end was trimmed by 5 bases and the J gene end by 12 bases; junction bases not matched to a gene: 4. The CDR3 has 12 amino acids. Germline-derived CDR1 and CDR2 are SQVTM and ANQGSEA. The CDR3 DNA follows: TGCAGCGTTCCCCGGACAGGGGGCGTCCTGACTTTC. It is translated as CSVPRTGGVLTF.

The chain has TRBV9 and TRBJ1-1; a weak D match, TRBD1 (6 bases). The CDR3 is made up of 14 amino acids. V lost 1 base, J lost 6 bases, and 13 bases lay in between. Germline V gives CDR1 SGDLS, CDR2 YYNGEE. The DNA of the CDR3 is TGTGCCAGCAGCGTAACTGCAGGGGCCTCTGAAGCTTTCTTT. Protein sequence: CASSVTAGASEAFF.

This clone occurred once. This chain uses TRBV29-1 with TRBJ1-2; D not certain. V was pared by 5 bases and J by 7 bases, with 2 bases between. The CDR3 contains 8 residues. The germline CDR1 and CDR2 sequences are SQVTM and ANQGSEA. CDR3 in amino acids: CSVSGYTF. CDR3 coding DNA: TGCAGCGTTAGTGGCTACACCTTC.

The chain carries TRBV19 and TRBJ2-1; tentative D call: TRBD2 (8 bases). This CDR3 has 14 residues. Germline CDR1 is LNHDA and CDR2 is SQIVND (reference sequence). Trimming stripped 6 bases from V and 11 bases from J, with 20 bases between. Written as DNA, the CDR3 is TGTGCCAGTAGGTCGCAGGGGGGACTAGTCAAGCAGTTCTTC. It translates to CASRSQGGLVKQFF.

The chain recombines TRBV27 with TRBJ1-5; D may be TRBD1 (5 bases). Trimming took 1 base from V and 0 from J, leaving 7 bases between them. Germline-derived CDR1 and CDR2 are MNHEY and SMNVEV (reference sequence). The CDR3 is made up of 15 amino acids. The CDR3 loop is CASSLWGNSNQPQHF. In DNA, the CDR3 is TGTGCCAGCAGTTTATGGGGGAATAGCAATCAGCCCCAGCATTTT.

This chain links TRBV3-1 (or the pseudogene TRBV3-2) with TRBJ2-7; 9 nucleotides align to TRBD1. V lost 1 base, J lost 2 bases, and 3 bases stayed unmatched. The CDR3 contains 15 residues. From germline, CDR1 is LGHDT and CDR2 YNNKEL (reference sequence). CDR3 DNA: TGTGCCAGCAGCCAAGCGGGGACAGGGCCCTACGAGCAGTACTTC. This encodes CASSQAGTGPYEQYF.

The J gene is TRBJ1-3, the V gene TRBV19, with a possible D match to TRBD1 (5 bases). Trimming stripped 4 bases from V and 0 bases from J, with 16 bases between. The CDR3 consists of 17 residues. Germline values: CDR1 LNHDA, CDR2 SQIVND (reference sequence). DNA of the CDR3: TGTGCCAGTAGTACCGGGGGAGGTGCCAGCTCTGGAAACACCATATATTTT. The encoded protein is CASSTGGGASSGNTIYF.

In its sample, this clone was seen once. The V call is TRBV29-1, the J call TRBJ2-1, with TRBD1 as a possible D gene (7 bases). Germline V gene lookup returns CDR1 SQVTM and CDR2 ANQGSEA. This CDR3 has 13 amino acids. The V and J ends lost 1 base and 6 bases respectively, with 10 bases between them. This CDR3 is CSVEGQGGNEQFF. Written as DNA, the CDR3 is TGCAGCGTTGAAGGGCAGGGGGGCAATGAGCAGTTCTTC.

A single count supports this clone. This chain uses TRBV2 with TRBJ1-4, with 9 nucleotides matching TRBD1. The V segment lost 6 bases and the J segment 8 bases; nucleotides outside the gene matches: 4. The CDR3 runs 13 residues. Germline CDR1 is SNHLY and CDR2 is FYNNEI. The CDR3 spells CASSRTGVEKLFF. The CDR3 DNA reads TGTGCCAGCAGCAGGACAGGGGTGGAAAAACTGTTTTTT.

The chain carries TRBV3-1 (or the pseudogene TRBV3-2) and TRBJ1-1; 8 bases are shared with TRBD1. V was pared by 5 bases and J by 5 bases, with 13 bases of the junction left unmatched. The CDR3 has 16 residues. From germline, CDR1 is LGHDT and CDR2 YNNKEL (reference sequence). CDR3: CASSEAGGGPGTEAFF. In DNA form, the CDR3 reads TGTGCCAGCAGCGAAGCAGGGGGCGGTCCGGGAACTGAAGCTTTCTTT.

The rearrangement joins TRBV28 to TRBJ1-2; unclear D gene. The CDR3 sequence is 13 residues long. Trimming removed 4 bases at V and 3 bases at J, with 9 bases between. Germline loops: CDR1 MDHEN, CDR2 SYDVKM. CDR3 residues: CASSSMTDYGYTF. In DNA form, the CDR3 reads TGTGCCAGCAGTTCTATGACGGACTATGGCTACACCTTC.

The rearrangement joins TRBV28 to TRBJ2-1; TRBD2 matches 8 bases. J was trimmed by 4 bases and V by 3 bases; bases with no gene match: 5. Germline lookup yields CDR1 MDHEN and CDR2 SYDVKM. The CDR3 is made up of 15 amino acids. CDR3 region: CASSFGGRKYNEQFF. CDR3 coding DNA: TGTGCCAGCAGTTTTGGCGGGAGGAAGTACAATGAGCAGTTCTTC.

CDR3 loop: CASSPNQETQYF. CDR3 coding DNA: TGTGCCAGCAGCCCAAACCAAGAGACCCAGTACTTC. The gene calls are TRBV7-3 and TRBJ2-5; D unclear. The germline V gene encodes CDR1 SGHTA and CDR2 FQGTGA. The CDR3 has 12 residues. V lost 5 bases, J lost 0 bases, and 4 bases lay in between.

The chain carries TRBV28 and TRBJ2-3; unclear D gene. The CDR3 has 14 residues. Germline lookup yields CDR1 MDHEN and CDR2 SYDVKM. Between the trimmed V and J ends, which lost 4 bases and 6 bases, there was a span of 14 bases. The CDR3 region has the DNA TGTGCCAGCAGTTCTATTCAGCAAGGTGATACGCAGTATTTT. This codes for CASSSIQQGDTQYF.

In this sample, this clone turned up a few times. V usage is TRBV20-1 and J usage is TRBJ2-3, with D perhaps TRBD2 (6 bases). The CDR3 totals 16 residues. Germline CDR1 reads DFQATT; CDR2 reads SNEGSKA (reference sequence). The V and J ends lost 3 bases and 0 bases respectively, with 16 bases between them. The CDR3 protein is CSASGPLARSTDTQYF. The CDR3 region has the DNA TGCAGTGCTAGTGGCCCCCTAGCGAGGAGCACAGATACGCAGTATTTT.

The genes are TRBV7-3 and TRBJ2-1; a weak D match, TRBD2 (6 bases). Between the trimmed V and J ends, which lost 5 bases and 9 bases, there was a span of 17 bases. The length of the CDR3 is 14 residues. Germline CDR1 and CDR2: SGHTA and FQGTGA. CDR3 region: CASSPRTMTGEQFF. DNA of the CDR3: TGTGCCAGCAGCCCAAGGACTATGACCGGTGAGCAGTTCTTC.